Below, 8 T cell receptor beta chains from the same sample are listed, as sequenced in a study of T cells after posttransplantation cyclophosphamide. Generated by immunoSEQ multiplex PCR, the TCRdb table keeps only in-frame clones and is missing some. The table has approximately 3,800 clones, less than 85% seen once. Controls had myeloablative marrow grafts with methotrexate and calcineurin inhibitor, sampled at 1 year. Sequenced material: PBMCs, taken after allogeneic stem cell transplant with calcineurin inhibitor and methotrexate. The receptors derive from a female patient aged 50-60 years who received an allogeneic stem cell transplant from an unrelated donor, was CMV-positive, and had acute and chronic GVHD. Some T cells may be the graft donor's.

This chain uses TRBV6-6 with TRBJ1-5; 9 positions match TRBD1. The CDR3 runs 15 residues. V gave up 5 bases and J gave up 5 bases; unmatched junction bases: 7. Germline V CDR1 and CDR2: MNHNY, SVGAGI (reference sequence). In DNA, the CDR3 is TGTGCCAGCAGTGGTACAGGGGGCTCGGATCAGCCCCAGCATTTT. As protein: CASSGTGGSDQPQHF.

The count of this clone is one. CDR3 residues: CASSVERPQKETQYF. Written as DNA, the CDR3 is TGTGCCAGCAGCGTAGAGCGGCCTCAGAAGGAGACCCAGTACTTC. The chain combines TRBV9 with TRBJ2-5, with D possibly matching TRBD2 (5 bases). V lost 0 bases, J lost 5 bases, and 14 bases lay in between. The CDR3 extends over 15 amino acids. Germline V CDR1 and CDR2: SGDLS, YYNGEE. The entire variable domain, with the rest obtained from reference TRBV9 and TRBJ2-5, is as follows: DSGVTQTPKHLITATGQRVTLRCSPRSGDLSVYWYQQSLDQGLQFLIQYYNGEERAKGNILERFSAQQFPDLHSELNLSSLELGDSALYFCASSVERPQKETQYFGPGTRLLVL.

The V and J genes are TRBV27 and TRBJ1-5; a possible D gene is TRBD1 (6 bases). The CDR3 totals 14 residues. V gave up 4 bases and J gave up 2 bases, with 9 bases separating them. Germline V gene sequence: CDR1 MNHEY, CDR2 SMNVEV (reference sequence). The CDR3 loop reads CASSSPGGNQPQHF. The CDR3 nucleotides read TGTGCCAGCAGTTCTCCAGGGGGCAATCAGCCCCAGCATTTT.

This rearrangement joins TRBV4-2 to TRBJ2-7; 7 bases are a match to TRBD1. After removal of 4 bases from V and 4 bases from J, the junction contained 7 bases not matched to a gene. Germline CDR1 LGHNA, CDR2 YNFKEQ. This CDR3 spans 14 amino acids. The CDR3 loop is CASSPRDSPYEQYF. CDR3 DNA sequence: TGTGCCAGCAGCCCCCGGGACAGTCCTTACGAGCAGTACTTC.

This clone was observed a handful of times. The CDR3 DNA is TGTGCCAGCAGCTCGGACATGGGGACTGAAGCTTTCTTT. Translating it yields CASSSDMGTEAFF. The V gene is TRBV7-9, the J gene TRBJ1-1, with a weak D call TRBD1 (5 bases). The CDR3 runs 13 residues. CDR1 and CDR2 from the germline V gene are SEHNR and FQNEAQ (reference sequence). Trimming removed 4 bases at V and 5 bases at J, with 11 bases between.

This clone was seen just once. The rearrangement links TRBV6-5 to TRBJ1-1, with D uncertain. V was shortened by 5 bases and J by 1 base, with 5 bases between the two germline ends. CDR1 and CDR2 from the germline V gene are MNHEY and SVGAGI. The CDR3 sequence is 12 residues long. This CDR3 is CASSDRNTEAFF. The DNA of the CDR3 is TGTGCCAGCAGTGATAGGAACACTGAAGCTTTCTTT.

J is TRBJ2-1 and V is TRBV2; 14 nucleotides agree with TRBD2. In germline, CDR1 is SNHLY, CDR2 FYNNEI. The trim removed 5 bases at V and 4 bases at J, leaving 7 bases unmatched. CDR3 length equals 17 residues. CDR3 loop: CASSPHRLAGGYNEQFF. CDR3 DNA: TGTGCCAGCAGTCCCCACCGACTAGCGGGAGGGTACAATGAGCAGTTCTTC.

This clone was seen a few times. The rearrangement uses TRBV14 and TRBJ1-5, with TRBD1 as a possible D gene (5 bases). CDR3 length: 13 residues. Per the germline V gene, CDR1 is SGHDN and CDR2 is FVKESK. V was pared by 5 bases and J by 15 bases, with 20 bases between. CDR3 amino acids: CASSSRPTGTLHF. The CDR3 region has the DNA TGTGCCAGCAGCTCCCGCCCCACCGGGACTCTGCATTTT.